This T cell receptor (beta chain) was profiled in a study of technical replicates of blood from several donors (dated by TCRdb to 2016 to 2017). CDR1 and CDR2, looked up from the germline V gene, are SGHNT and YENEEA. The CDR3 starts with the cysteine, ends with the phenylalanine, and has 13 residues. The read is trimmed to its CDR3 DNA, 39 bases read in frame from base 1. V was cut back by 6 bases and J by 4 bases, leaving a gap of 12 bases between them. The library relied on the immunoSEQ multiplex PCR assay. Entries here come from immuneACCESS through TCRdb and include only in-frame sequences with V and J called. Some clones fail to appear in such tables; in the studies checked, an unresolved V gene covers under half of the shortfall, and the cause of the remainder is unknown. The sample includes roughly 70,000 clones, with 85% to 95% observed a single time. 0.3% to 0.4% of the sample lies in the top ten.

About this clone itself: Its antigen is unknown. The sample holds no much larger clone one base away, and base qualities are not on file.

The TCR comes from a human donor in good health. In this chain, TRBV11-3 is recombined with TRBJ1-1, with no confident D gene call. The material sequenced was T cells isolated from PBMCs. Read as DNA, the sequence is TGTGCCAGCAGTTGGGTGGAGGGCACTGAAGCTTTCTTT. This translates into CASSWVEGTEAFF.